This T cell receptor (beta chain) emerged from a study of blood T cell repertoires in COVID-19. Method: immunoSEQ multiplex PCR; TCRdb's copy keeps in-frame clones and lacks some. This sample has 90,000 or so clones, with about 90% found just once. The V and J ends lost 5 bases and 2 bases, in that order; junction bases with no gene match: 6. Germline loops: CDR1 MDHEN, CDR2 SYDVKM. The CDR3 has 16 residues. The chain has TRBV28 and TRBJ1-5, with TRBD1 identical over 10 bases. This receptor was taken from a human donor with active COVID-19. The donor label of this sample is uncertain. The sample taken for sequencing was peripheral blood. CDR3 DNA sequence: TGTGCCAGCAGTCCCCGACAGGGGGCAGGCAATCAGCCCCAGCATTTT. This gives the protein CASSPRQGAGNQPQHF.